One and the same sample provided the 9 T cell receptor beta chains below, sequenced in a study of blood T cell repertoires in COVID-19. The protocol was immunoSEQ multiplex PCR, while the TCRdb copy is restricted to in-frame clones and leaves out a portion. The sample lists about 150,000 clones, about 88% seen once, with 0.58% in the top ten. Sequencing used peripheral blood. The receptors were sampled from a man between 60 and 70 years old with COVID-19, enrolled during active disease.

V usage is TRBV28 and J usage is TRBJ1-1, with D possibly TRBD1 on 5 matching bases. Trimming cost V 7 bases and J 1 base, with 16 bases left between them. CDR3 length: 15 residues. Germline CDR1 and CDR2: MDHEN and SYDVKM. CDR3 amino acids: CASILSQGGNTEAFF. Written as DNA, the CDR3 is TGTGCCAGCATCCTTTCCCAGGGCGGGAACACTGAAGCTTTCTTT.

Remarks on this clone: This may be a read error: a much more frequent sequence differs by one nucleotide. The sample has other DNA sequences that encode this CDR3 too. V gene TRBV18 combines with J gene TRBJ1-4; TRBD1 agrees at 7 bases. CDR3 length: 13 residues. J was trimmed by 5 bases and V by 4 bases; bases with no gene match: 1. CDR1 is KGHSH, CDR2 LQKENI, per germline. CDR3 region: CASSLGQNEKLFF. CDR3 nucleotides: TGTGCCAGCTCACTGGGACAGAATGAAAAACTGTTTTTT.

This chain connects TRBV5-1 to TRBJ1-5; D gene uncertain. The CDR3 sequence is 15 residues long. Deletions cut 4 bases from V and 4 bases from J, with 15 bases between. The germline gives CDR1 SGHRS, CDR2 YFSETQ. The CDR3 reads CASSIGDGGNQPQHF. The CDR3 region has the DNA TGCGCCAGCAGCATAGGAGACGGTGGGAATCAGCCCCAGCATTTT.

The chain uses TRBV4-2 and TRBJ2-1, with TRBD2 matching over 11 bases. Germline V gene data show CDR1 as LGHNA and CDR2 as YNFKEQ. This CDR3 region has 17 residues. V was clipped by 1 base and J by 8 bases; unmatched bases: 10. This CDR3 is CASSQALAGGNSYEQFF. CDR3 sequence (DNA): TGTGCCAGCAGCCAAGCGTTAGCGGGAGGGAATTCGTATGAGCAGTTCTTC.

V gene TRBV19 combines with J gene TRBJ2-3; perhaps TRBD2 as D (6 bases). V lost 6 bases to trimming and J lost 6 bases, with 22 bases between them. The length of the CDR3 is 16 residues. The germline V gene encodes CDR1 LNHDA and CDR2 SQIVND (reference sequence). Written as DNA, the CDR3 is TGTGCCAGTAGCCTCCGAGGAGGAGGGAACCCGGATACGCAGTATTTT. It encodes CASSLRGGGNPDTQYF.

This clone appeared once. The V call is TRBV9, the J call TRBJ2-7; a weak D match, TRBD1 (5 bases). The germline V gene has CDR1 SGDLS and CDR2 YYNGEE. The CDR3 length is 14 residues. V lost 4 bases and J 5 bases, leaving 16 bases between the germline ends. The CDR3 loop reads CASSLSGIGDEQYF. CDR3 bases: TGTGCCAGCAGCTTGTCAGGGATAGGGGACGAGCAGTACTTC.

This sequence joins TRBV18 and TRBJ2-4; 9 bases are a match to TRBD2. The CDR3 extends over 18 amino acids. Germline V gene lookup returns CDR1 KGHSH and CDR2 LQKENI. The junction had 12 bases not matched to a gene; V was cut back by 4 bases and J by 2 bases. The CDR3 region is CASSQETPGLASKNIQYF. DNA of the CDR3: TGTGCCAGCTCACAAGAGACCCCGGGACTAGCTTCCAAAAACATTCAGTACTTC.

The J gene is TRBJ2-5, the V gene TRBV5-6; 10 nucleotides align to TRBD2. The V gene's germline CDR1 is SGHDT and CDR2 YYEEEE. The CDR3 covers 17 residues. V was clipped by 4 bases and J by 5 bases; unmatched bases: 14. CDR3 in amino acids: CASSPFTGTSVSETQYF. The CDR3 coding sequence is TGTGCCAGCAGCCCTTTTACCGGGACTAGCGTCTCTGAGACCCAGTACTTC.

V is TRBV5-6 and J is TRBJ1-5, with 7 nucleotides matching TRBD1. With V trimmed by 3 bases and J by 6 bases, 15 bases remained unmatched. The germline CDR1 and CDR2 sequences are SGHDT and YYEEEE. CDR3 length equals 17 residues. The CDR3 sequence is CASSSGPLDRAFQPQHF. The CDR3 nucleotides read TGTGCCAGCAGCTCGGGGCCCTTAGACAGGGCATTTCAGCCCCAGCATTTT.